This note documents a single TCR beta chain sequence. Its antigen is unknown. The record has no base qualities; no much larger clone is one base away. CDR1 and CDR2 (MNHEY, SMNVEV) derive from the germline V gene (reference sequence). Here V drops 3 bases and J drops 4 bases, and the junction holds 11 bases not matched to any gene. Reading from cysteine to phenylalanine, the CDR3 counts 18 amino acids. Only CDR3 DNA remains: 54 bases, in frame from the first base. This sample is drawn from a study of cytomegalovirus exposure and HLA in healthy donors (dated by TCRdb to about 2017). About the full investigation: According to a later analysis, one platform produced both the 120 validation repertoires and the 700 or so repertoires of the first cohort. Besides the first cohort of some 670 subjects, a separate validation cohort made up of 120 different subjects was used. The study combined high-throughput TCR immunosequencing, statistical association of individual TCRs with disease status, and machine learning to predict cytomegalovirus infection status. The aim of the study was to test whether cataloging public T cell receptors could identify signatures of past pathogen exposure. Study-wide conclusions, independent of this receptor: The authors suggested that the approach could potentially be extended to other disease states and immunological phenotypes. All 120 or so repertoires were used to score co-occurrence in the validation cohort in a later analysis, because that analysis had no HLA typing for the cohort. A few of the identified cytomegalovirus-associated TCR beta chains were confirmed in vitro to be specific for cytomegalovirus antigens. Across donors, most TCR sequences were observed very rarely, whereas some public TCRs were present in many individuals. The classifier was reported to diagnose cytomegalovirus status with high specificity and sensitivity in both the original and validation cohorts. Subsequent analysis determined that TCRs grouped into clusters in the first cohort also showed a tendency toward co-occurrence across the approximately 120 validation repertoires, and 94% of cluster scores exceeded 0. The study gave a list of 150 to 200 TCR beta chains associated with cytomegalovirus.

Library prep was done by the immunoSEQ multiplex PCR assay. Regarding the original processing steps: To diagnose cytomegalovirus status from the catalog of TCR beta chain sequences, a statistical classification framework was built. What TCRdb holds here is the immuneACCESS table cut down to in-frame rearrangements. Part of the clones is not present; checked against another copy, under half of the missing clones reflect an unresolved V gene, and the others are unexplained. V and J calls and clone size are those listed in that table; D and trimming were worked out from the DNA. Here the sample has a few hundred thousand clones; over 80% occur a single time. The ten largest make up 0.8% to 1.2% of the sample. The donors were included in the validation cohort of around 120 subjects, a group kept apart from the roughly 680-subject first cohort.

Recombination joined TRBV27 with TRBJ2-2; 10 of the junction bases match TRBD2. Sequenced input: PBMCs. The clonotype originates from a woman aged 18-35 years in good health and CMV-seronegative. The DNA sequence is as follows: TGTGCCAGCAGTTTGCTTAGAGCGGGAGGGCCGGTCACCGGGGAGCTGTTTTTT. This translates into CASSLLRAGGPVTGELFF.